This T cell receptor (beta chain) was captured in a study of naive and memory T cell subsets. This clonotype showed up many times. Antigen: not known. Study-wide results and caveats: Over 95% of naive TCR sequences appeared only once after error correction, unlike memory subsets.

An equimolar mix of two oligonucleotides served as the beta constant-region primer for TRBC1 and TRBC2. The ligated cDNA underwent four PCR rounds using SP2 and nested alpha and beta constant-region primers. TCRdb recomputed calls from the UMI-ligation and nested PCR reads with MiXCR, one row per CDR3 protein. This repertoire shows 95,000 to 150,000 distinct CDR3 sequences, around a third found once; its top ten account for approximately 0.88%. Germline V CDR1 and CDR2: MGHDK, SYGVNS. This CDR3 has 15 amino acids. V was pared by 6 bases and J by 2 bases, with 15 bases between. The sequenced sample was central memory CD4+ T cells from blood. The TCR sequence derives from a human donor in good health. The chain carries TRBV25-1 and TRBJ2-3, with D possibly matching TRBD1 (6 bases). In DNA, the CDR3 is TGTGCCAGCAGCAGGGGCATCAAATCCACAGATACGCAGTATTTT. Its protein product is CASSRGIKSTDTQYF.